The present TCR beta chain was sequenced within a study of CD8 T cells in Susac syndrome. Notes on the study in general: As the study acknowledged, the number of individuals who were part of its TCR sequencing and HLA analysis was relatively small.

The germline gives CDR1 SQVTM, CDR2 ANQGSEA. Trimming took off 3 bases at V and 5 bases at J, with 13 bases between the two ends. This CDR3 is 13 amino acids long. Random hexamers served to reverse transcribe about 0.5 to 1 ug RNA. The authors amplified TCR beta CDR3 across 54 Vbeta and 13 Jbeta using immunoSEQ multiplex PCR. TCRdb reanalysed the immunoSEQ multiplex PCR reads using MiXCR and keeps one entry per CDR3 protein. The data hold roughly 150,000 distinct CDR3 sequences, with 93% observed a single time. Turning to this clonotype: The antigen is not known.

From blood CD8+ and CD4+ T cells, the TCR beta chain was sequenced. Sequences were obtained from CD4+ T cells from PBMCs. This sequence was found in a human donor in good health. The chain combines TRBV29-1 with TRBJ1-1; D is ambiguous. As DNA, the CDR3 is TGCAGCGTTGAGAAACCCCTAACGACTGAAGCTTTCTTT. Residues: CSVEKPLTTEAFF.